The 24 T cell receptor beta chains below come from one sample, sequenced in a study of cytomegalovirus exposure and HLA in healthy donors. The PCR made use of 60 Vbeta and 13 Jbeta primers. TCRdb's table, derived via immunoSEQ multiplex PCR, lists solely in-frame clones and lacks some. This table holds roughly 80,000 clones, approximately 80% found once. Sequenced: PBMCs. These receptors all stem from a woman in her thirties in good health and CMV-seronegative.

V gene TRBV29-1 combines with J gene TRBJ1-1; possible D gene TRBD1, 5 bases. Germline values: CDR1 SQVTM, CDR2 ANQGSEA. The V gene lost 7 bases and the J gene lost 0 bases, with 12 bases spanning the gap. The CDR3 consists of 13 residues. The CDR3 sequence is CSAGGSMNTEAFF. Written as DNA, the CDR3 is TGCAGCGCCGGGGGGTCCATGAACACTGAAGCTTTCTTT.

This sequence joins TRBV30 and TRBJ1-1, with 9 bases identical to TRBD1. Germline loops: CDR1 GTSNPN, CDR2 SVGIG (reference sequence). The CDR3 consists of 14 residues. The trim removed 4 bases at V and 1 base at J, leaving 4 bases unmatched. Written as DNA, the CDR3 is TGTGCCTGGACCGGGACAGGGCGGAACACTGAAGCTTTCTTT. It translates to CAWTGTGRNTEAFF.

The chain employs TRBV30 and TRBJ2-5; D uncertain. The CDR3 has 12 amino acids. V lost 2 bases to trimming and J lost 9 bases, with 13 bases between them. CDR1 GTSNPN and CDR2 SVGIG come from the germline V gene (reference sequence). The CDR3 here is CAWSLVSLPQYF. The DNA of the CDR3 is TGTGCCTGGAGTTTGGTTAGCCTGCCCCAGTACTTC.

Only one count was recorded for this clone. The chain has TRBV9 and TRBJ2-7, with TRBD2 matching over 10 bases. This CDR3 is built from 16 residues. Losses at the gene ends were 0 bases for V and 3 bases for J; bases not matched to a gene: 6. Germline CDR1 reads SGDLS; CDR2 reads YYNGEE. CDR3 bases: TGTGCCAGCAGCGTAGGACTAGCGGGTTTCAACTACGAGCAGTACTTC. This codes for CASSVGLAGFNYEQYF.

This clone occurred once. The CDR3 is CASSSGRDYNEQFF. CDR3 sequence (DNA): TGTGCCAGCAGTAGCGGGAGGGACTACAATGAGCAGTTCTTC. The chain employs TRBV6-4 and TRBJ2-1; 10 bases fit TRBD2. From germline, CDR1 is MRHNA and CDR2 SNTAGT. This CDR3 contains 14 residues. With 5 bases clipped from V and 3 bases from J, the junction kept 1 base outside the gene matches.

The chain employs TRBV7-9 and TRBJ2-7; D might be TRBD2 (5 bases). Between the trimmed V and J ends, which lost 5 bases and 2 bases, there was a span of 19 bases. Germline lookup yields CDR1 SEHNR and CDR2 FQNEAQ (reference sequence). The CDR3 runs 16 residues. The CDR3: CASSPYGRTGAYEQYF. The CDR3 coding sequence is TGTGCCAGCAGCCCCTACGGACGGACTGGAGCCTACGAGCAGTACTTC. The full variable domain, rest sourced from reference TRBV7-9 and TRBJ2-7, is DTGVSQNPRHKITKRGQNVTFRCDPISEHNRLYWYRQTLGQGPEFLTYFQNEAQLEKSRLLSDRFSAERPKGSFSTLEIQRTEQGDSAMYLCASSPYGRTGAYEQYFGPGTRLTVT.

A single count supports this clone. The chain has TRBV5-1 and TRBJ2-7; possibly TRBD2 for D (5 bases). CDR1 is SGHRS, CDR2 YFSETQ, per germline. V was clipped by 4 bases and J by 2 bases, with 16 bases between them. The CDR3 has 15 amino acids. The CDR3 loop reads CASSPGAGNPYEQYF. The CDR3 nucleotides read TGCGCCAGCAGCCCTGGTGCGGGTAACCCCTACGAGCAGTACTTC.

The chain combines TRBV29-1 with TRBJ2-1; 7 nucleotides line up with TRBD2. V lost 1 base to trimming and J lost 0 bases; unmatched junction nucleotides: 3. The germline gives CDR1 SQVTM, CDR2 ANQGSEA. The CDR3 totals 15 residues. The CDR3 loop reads CSVEGGGSSYNEQFF. DNA of the CDR3: TGCAGCGTTGAAGGGGGCGGGAGCTCCTACAATGAGCAGTTCTTC.

This chain connects TRBV30 to TRBJ1-2; 8 bases are a match to TRBD1. CDR1 and CDR2 from the germline V gene are GTSNPN and SVGIG (reference sequence). CDR3 length: 12 residues. The J segment lost 7 bases and the V segment lost 4 bases, leaving 5 bases of the junction unmatched. The CDR3: CAWTTGQGGYTF. The CDR3 DNA is TGTGCCTGGACCACAGGACAGGGTGGCTACACCTTC.

The chain carries TRBV11-2 and TRBJ1-1, with unresolved D. The CDR3 is 12 amino acids. The germline V gene encodes CDR1 SGHAT and CDR2 FQNNGV. Trimming removed 5 bases from V and 3 bases from J, with 7 bases in between. CDR3 amino acids: CASSQEYTEAFF. CDR3 nucleotide sequence: TGTGCCAGCAGCCAAGAGTACACTGAAGCTTTCTTT.

J is TRBJ1-2 and V is TRBV5-1; the D gene is possibly TRBD1 (6 bases). The CDR3 runs 16 residues. In germline, CDR1 is SGHRS, CDR2 YFSETQ. The V end was cut by 3 bases, the J end by 6 bases, with 21 bases between. The DNA for the CDR3 is TGCGCCAGCAGCTATACACAGGGACGGGAAGTCCATGGCTACACCTTC. Translated, it gives CASSYTQGREVHGYTF.

The rearrangement links TRBV4-3 to TRBJ2-1, with 9 bases fitting TRBD1. This CDR3 has 17 residues. CDR1 is LGHNA, CDR2 YSLEER, per germline. V shed 4 bases and J 2 bases; nucleotides not matched to a gene: 9. CDR3 DNA: TGCGCCAGCAGCCGTGCTCGGACAGGGGCGACCTACAATGAGCAGTTCTTC. Translated: CASSRARTGATYNEQFF.

This chain links TRBV6-1 with TRBJ2-5, with 11 bases fitting TRBD1. This CDR3 has 13 residues. From germline, CDR1 is MNHNS and CDR2 SASEGT. V trimming: 5 bases; J trimming: 11 bases; junction bases outside the gene matches: 7. CDR3 sequence reads: CASSPGQGEKQYF. The CDR3 DNA reads TGTGCCAGCAGTCCGGGACAGGGGGAAAAGCAGTACTTC.

This chain joins TRBV19 and TRBJ2-5, with D tentatively TRBD2 (6 bases). The J call is uncertain, as TRBJ2-7 better fits the DNA end. Looked up from germline, CDR1 is LNHDA and CDR2 is SQIVND (reference sequence). CDR3 size: 17 residues. For the CDR3, the DNA is TGTGCCAGTAGTCCCGTGGGTGGAAGCGGGTCTACCTACGAGCAGTACTTC. It specifies CASSPVGGSGSTYEQYF.

V usage is TRBV7-9 and J usage is TRBJ2-1; TRBD2 is a possible D gene (6 bases). This CDR3 is 12 amino acids long. V was pared by 6 bases and J by 6 bases, with 9 bases between. Germline V gene sequence: CDR1 SEHNR, CDR2 FQNEAQ (reference sequence). DNA for the CDR3: TGTGCCAGCAGAGGGACTGCCAATGAGCAGTTCTTC. This translates into CASRGTANEQFF. Supplemented by reference TRBV7-9 and TRBJ2-1, the full variable domain reads DTGVSQNPRHKITKRGQNVTFRCDPISEHNRLYWYRQTLGQGPEFLTYFQNEAQLEKSRLLSDRFSAERPKGSFSTLEIQRTEQGDSAMYLCASRGTANEQFFGPGTRLTVL.

The DNA of the CDR3 is TGTGCCAGCAGCTTACTTCCGGCAGGGATGGGCGAGCAGTACTTC. Its translation is CASSLLPAGMGEQYF. The chain carries TRBV11-3 and TRBJ2-7; D may be TRBD1 (5 bases). CDR1 is SGHNT, CDR2 YENEEA, per germline. V shed 2 bases and J shed 6 bases, with 17 bases lying between them. CDR3 length: 15 residues. Variable domain in full (rest from reference TRBV11-3 and TRBJ2-7): EAGVVQSPRYKIIEKKQPVAFWCNPISGHNTLYWYLQNLGQGPELLIRYENEEAVDDSQLPKDRFSAERLKGVDSTLKIQPAELGDSAVYLCASSLLPAGMGEQYFGPGTRLTVT.

The rearrangement joins TRBV6-4 to TRBJ1-5; D is ambiguous. The germline V gene encodes CDR1 MRHNA and CDR2 SNTAGT. This CDR3 is 15 amino acids long. The V gene lost 7 bases and the J gene lost 0 bases, with 13 bases spanning the gap. This CDR3 is CASNAEPYSNQPQHF. CDR3 sequence (DNA): TGTGCCAGCAATGCCGAGCCATATAGCAATCAGCCCCAGCATTTT.

The V call is TRBV18, the J call TRBJ2-3, with TRBD1 as a possible D gene (6 bases). V was trimmed by 3 bases and J by 1 base, leaving 11 bases between them. The CDR3 is made up of 15 amino acids. Germline V gene sequence: CDR1 KGHSH, CDR2 LQKENI. The CDR3 bases are TGTGCCAGCTCACCGGGGAACAGGGGCACAGATACGCAGTATTTT. This translates into CASSPGNRGTDTQYF.

This chain links TRBV5-8 with TRBJ2-3, with 9 bases matching TRBD1. This CDR3 has 15 amino acids. V lost 4 bases, J lost 4 bases, and 7 bases stayed unmatched. CDR1 is SGHTS and CDR2 is YDEGEE in the germline V gene. The CDR3 DNA is TGTGCCAGCAGCCGACAGGGGGTGTATTCAGATACGCAGTATTTT. Protein product: CASSRQGVYSDTQYF.

The V call is TRBV25-1, the J call TRBJ1-3; 7 positions agree with TRBD1. V shed 3 bases and J 2 bases; nucleotides not matched to a gene: 4. CDR3 length: 15 residues. In germline, CDR1 is MGHDK, CDR2 SYGVNS. The CDR3 sequence: CASSDPRGAGNTIYF. CDR3 bases: TGTGCCAGCAGTGATCCCAGGGGGGCTGGAAACACCATATATTTT.

CDR3 amino acids: CASSPQGKLHDEQYF. The CDR3 DNA sequence: TGTGCCAGTAGCCCACAGGGGAAATTGCACGACGAGCAGTACTTC. This rearrangement joins TRBV19 to TRBJ2-7; TRBD1 aligns across 7 bases. The germline V gene encodes CDR1 LNHDA and CDR2 SQIVND (reference sequence). The V gene end was trimmed by 6 bases and the J gene end by 5 bases; junction bases not matched to a gene: 13. The CDR3 totals 15 residues.

Concerning this clone: A read error may account for a junction end that differs from germline. The chain joins TRBV9 to TRBJ1-5; D perhaps matches TRBD1 (6 bases). The CDR3 runs to 15 residues. Germline V gives CDR1 SGDLS, CDR2 YYNGEE. CDR3 sequence: CASSVGGGANQPQHF. In DNA form, the CDR3 reads TGTGCCAGCAGCGTTGGGGGGGGCGCCAATCAGCCTCAGCATTTT.

The V and J genes are TRBV6-5 and TRBJ1-5, with 10 positions matching TRBD1. The length of the CDR3 is 14 residues. Looked up from germline, CDR1 is MNHEY and CDR2 is SVGAGI. The ends lost 5 bases at V and 5 bases at J; junction bases unmatched: 3. CDR3 in DNA: TGTGCCAGCAGTCTCGGACAGGGGGATCAGCCCCAGCATTTT. Protein product: CASSLGQGDQPQHF.

This clone has just one count. This sequence joins TRBV7-9 and TRBJ1-4, with D perhaps TRBD1 (5 bases). The CDR3 runs to 14 residues. Germline loops: CDR1 SEHNR, CDR2 FQNEAQ (reference sequence). The V gene lost 2 bases and the J gene lost 8 bases, with 12 bases spanning the gap. The CDR3 DNA reads TGTGCCAGCAGCTTAAGCGGGGGTCGCGAAAAACTGTTTTTT. Translation gives CASSLSGGREKLFF.